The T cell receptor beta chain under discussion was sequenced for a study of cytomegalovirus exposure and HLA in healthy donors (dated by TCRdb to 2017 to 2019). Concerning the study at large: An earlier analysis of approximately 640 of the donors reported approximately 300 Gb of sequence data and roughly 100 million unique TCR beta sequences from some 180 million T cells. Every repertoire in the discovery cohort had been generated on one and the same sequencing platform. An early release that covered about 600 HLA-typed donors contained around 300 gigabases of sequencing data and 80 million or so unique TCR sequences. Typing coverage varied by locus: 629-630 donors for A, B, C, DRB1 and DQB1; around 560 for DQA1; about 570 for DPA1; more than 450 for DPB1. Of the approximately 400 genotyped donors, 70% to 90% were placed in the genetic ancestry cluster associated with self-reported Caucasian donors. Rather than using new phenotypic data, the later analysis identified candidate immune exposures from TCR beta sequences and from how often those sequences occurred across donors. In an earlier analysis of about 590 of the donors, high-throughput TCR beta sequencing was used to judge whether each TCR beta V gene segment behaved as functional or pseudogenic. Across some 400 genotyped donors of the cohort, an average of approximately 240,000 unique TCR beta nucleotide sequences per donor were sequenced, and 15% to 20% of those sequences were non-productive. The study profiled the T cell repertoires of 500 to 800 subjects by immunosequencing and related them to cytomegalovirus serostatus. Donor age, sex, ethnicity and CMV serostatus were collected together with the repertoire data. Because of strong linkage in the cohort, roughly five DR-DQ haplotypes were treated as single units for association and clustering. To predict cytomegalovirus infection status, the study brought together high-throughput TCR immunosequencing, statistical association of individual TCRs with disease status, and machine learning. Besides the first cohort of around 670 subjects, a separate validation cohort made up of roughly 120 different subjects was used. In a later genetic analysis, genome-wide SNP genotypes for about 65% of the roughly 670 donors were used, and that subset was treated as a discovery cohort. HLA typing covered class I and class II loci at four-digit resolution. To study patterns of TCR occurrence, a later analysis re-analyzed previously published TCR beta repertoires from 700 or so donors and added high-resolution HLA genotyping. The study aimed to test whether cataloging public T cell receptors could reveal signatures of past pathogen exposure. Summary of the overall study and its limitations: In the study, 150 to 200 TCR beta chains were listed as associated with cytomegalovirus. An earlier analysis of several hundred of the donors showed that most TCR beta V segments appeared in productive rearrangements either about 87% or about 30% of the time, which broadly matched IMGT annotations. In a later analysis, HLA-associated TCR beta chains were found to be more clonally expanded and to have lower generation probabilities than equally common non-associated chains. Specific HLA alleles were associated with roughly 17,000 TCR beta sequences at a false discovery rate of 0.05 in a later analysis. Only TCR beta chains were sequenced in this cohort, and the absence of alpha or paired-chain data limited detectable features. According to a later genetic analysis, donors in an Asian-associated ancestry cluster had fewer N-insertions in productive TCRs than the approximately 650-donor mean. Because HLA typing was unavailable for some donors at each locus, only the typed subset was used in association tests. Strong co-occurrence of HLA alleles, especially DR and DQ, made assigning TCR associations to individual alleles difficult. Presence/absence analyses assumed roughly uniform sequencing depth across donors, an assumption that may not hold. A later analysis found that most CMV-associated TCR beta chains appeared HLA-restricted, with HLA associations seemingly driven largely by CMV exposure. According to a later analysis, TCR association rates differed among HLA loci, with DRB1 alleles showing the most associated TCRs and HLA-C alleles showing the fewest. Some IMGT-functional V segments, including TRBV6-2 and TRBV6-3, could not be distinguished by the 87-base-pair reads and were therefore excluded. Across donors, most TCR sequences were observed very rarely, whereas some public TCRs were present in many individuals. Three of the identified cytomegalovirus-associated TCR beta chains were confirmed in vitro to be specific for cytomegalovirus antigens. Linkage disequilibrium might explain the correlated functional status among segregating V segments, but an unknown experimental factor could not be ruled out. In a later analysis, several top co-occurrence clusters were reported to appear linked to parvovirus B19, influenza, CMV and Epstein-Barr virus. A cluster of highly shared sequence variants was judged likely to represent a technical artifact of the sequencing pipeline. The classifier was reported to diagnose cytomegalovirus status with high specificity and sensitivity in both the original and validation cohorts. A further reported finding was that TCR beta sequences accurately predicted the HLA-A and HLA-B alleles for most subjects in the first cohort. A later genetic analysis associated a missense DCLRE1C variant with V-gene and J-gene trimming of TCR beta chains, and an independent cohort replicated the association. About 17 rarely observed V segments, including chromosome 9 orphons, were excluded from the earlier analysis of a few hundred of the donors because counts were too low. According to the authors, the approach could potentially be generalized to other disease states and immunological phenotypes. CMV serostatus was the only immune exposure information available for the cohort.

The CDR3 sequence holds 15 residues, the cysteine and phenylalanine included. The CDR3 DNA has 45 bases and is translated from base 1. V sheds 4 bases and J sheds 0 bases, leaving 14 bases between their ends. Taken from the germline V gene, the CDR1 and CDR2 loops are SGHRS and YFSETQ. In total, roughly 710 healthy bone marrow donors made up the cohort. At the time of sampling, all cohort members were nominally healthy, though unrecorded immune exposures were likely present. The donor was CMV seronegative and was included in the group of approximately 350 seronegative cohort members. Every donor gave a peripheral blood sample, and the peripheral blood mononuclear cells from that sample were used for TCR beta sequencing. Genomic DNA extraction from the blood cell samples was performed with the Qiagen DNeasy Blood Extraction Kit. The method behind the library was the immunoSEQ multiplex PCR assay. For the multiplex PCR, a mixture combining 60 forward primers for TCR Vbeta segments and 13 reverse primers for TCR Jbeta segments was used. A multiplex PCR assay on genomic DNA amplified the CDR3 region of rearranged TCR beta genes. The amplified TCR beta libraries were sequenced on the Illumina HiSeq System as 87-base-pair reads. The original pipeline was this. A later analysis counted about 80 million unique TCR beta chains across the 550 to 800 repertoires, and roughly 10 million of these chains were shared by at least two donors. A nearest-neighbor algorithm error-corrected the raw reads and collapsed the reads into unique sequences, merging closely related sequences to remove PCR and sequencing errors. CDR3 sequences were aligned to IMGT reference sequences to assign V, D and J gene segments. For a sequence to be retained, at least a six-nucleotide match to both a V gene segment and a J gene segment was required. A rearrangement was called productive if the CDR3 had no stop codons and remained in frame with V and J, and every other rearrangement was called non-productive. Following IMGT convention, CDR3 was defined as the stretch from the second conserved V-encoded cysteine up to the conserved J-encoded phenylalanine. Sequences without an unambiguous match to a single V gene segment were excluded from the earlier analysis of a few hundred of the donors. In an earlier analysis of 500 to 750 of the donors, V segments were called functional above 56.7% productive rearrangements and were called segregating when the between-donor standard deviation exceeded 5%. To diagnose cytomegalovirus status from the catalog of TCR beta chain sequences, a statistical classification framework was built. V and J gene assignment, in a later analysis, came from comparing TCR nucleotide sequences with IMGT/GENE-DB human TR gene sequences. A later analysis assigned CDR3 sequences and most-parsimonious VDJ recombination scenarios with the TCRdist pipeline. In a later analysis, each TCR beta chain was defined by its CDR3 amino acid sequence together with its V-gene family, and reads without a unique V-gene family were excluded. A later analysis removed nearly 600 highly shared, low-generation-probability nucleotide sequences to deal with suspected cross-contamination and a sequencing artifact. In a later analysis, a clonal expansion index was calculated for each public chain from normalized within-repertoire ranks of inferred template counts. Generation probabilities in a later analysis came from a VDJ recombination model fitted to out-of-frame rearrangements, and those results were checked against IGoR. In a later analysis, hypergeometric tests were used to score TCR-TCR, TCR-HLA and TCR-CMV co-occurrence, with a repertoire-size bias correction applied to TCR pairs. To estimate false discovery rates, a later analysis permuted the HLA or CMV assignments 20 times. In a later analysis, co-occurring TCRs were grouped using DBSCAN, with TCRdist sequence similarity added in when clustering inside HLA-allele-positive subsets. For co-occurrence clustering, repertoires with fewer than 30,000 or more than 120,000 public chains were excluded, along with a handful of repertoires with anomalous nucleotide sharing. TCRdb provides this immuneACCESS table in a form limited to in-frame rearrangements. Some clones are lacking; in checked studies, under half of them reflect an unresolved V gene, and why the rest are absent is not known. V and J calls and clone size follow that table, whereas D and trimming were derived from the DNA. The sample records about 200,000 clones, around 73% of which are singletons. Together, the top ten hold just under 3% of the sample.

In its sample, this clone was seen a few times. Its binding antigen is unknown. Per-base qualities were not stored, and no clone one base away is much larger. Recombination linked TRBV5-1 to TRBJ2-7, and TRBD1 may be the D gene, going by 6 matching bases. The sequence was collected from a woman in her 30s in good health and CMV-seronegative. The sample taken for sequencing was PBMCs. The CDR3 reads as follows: CASSVTGSLSYEQYF. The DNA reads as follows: TGCGCCAGCAGCGTAACAGGGTCCCTCTCCTACGAGCAGTACTTC. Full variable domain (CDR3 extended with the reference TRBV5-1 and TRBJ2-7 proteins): KAGVTQTPRYLIKTRGQQVTLSCSPISGHRSVSWYQQTPGQGLQFLFEYFSETQRNKGNFPGRFSGRQFSNSRSEMNVSTLELGDSALYLCASSVTGSLSYEQYFGPGTRLTVT.